What follows describes a single T cell receptor beta chain. Its antigen remains unidentified. Clones were read by immunoSEQ multiplex PCR, and TCRdb kept only the in-frame ones, dropping some. The sample holds roughly 20,000 clones, roughly 80% seen once. The data were obtained in a study of high-grade serous ovarian cancer treatment subgroups. Looking at the study overall: Samples averaged approximately 15,000 reads and approximately 7,000 unique TCR beta rearrangements.

The tumor samples were collected prior to definitive surgery or chemotherapy. Study outcomes and limitations: Clonal relatedness tracked neoantigen level, and by trend copy number and mutation load. Different patients shared almost no repertoire; same-patient tumors shared roughly 0.11 to 0.85. Without spatial data, bulk sequencing limits insight into HGSC tumor diversity.

This clonotype was sampled from a human donor with high-grade serous ovarian cancer. Sample: tumor tissue.

CDR3 DNA sequence: TGTGCCAGCACCGCCTTGGGGGCAGGGTATGGCTACACCTTC. This encodes CASTALGAGYGYTF. The chain links TRBV7-2 to TRBJ1-2; TRBD1 is a possible D gene (6 bases). The CDR3 runs 14 residues. The V end was cut by 7 bases, the J end by 5 bases, with 17 bases between. CDR1 and CDR2 (germline): SGHTA, FQGNSA.